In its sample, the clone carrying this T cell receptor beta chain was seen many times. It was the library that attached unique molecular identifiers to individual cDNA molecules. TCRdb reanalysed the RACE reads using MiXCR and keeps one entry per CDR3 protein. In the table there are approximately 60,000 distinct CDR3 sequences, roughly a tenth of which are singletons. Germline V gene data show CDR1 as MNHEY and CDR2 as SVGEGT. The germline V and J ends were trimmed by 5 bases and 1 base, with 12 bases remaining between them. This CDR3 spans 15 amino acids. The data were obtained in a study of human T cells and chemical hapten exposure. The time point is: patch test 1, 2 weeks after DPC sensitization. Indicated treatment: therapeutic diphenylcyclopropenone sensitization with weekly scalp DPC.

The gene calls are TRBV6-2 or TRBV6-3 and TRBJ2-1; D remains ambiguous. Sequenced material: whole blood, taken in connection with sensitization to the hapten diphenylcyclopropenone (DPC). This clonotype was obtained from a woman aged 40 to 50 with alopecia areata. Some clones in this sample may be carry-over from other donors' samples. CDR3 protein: CASSAREPSYNEQFF. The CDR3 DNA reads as TGTGCCAGCAGTGCTCGAGAGCCGTCCTACAATGAGCAGTTCTTC.